This passage covers 18 T cell receptor beta chains from one sample sequenced in a study of cytomegalovirus exposure and HLA in healthy donors (dated by TCRdb to between 2016 and 2019). Library preparation was by the immunoSEQ multiplex PCR assay. A mixture of 60 forward primers for TCR Vbeta segments and 13 reverse primers for TCR Jbeta segments was used in the multiplex PCR. Sourced from immuneACCESS, this table was stored by TCRdb with only in-frame sequences that have V and J called. A share of the clones is absent; for the studies checked, an unresolved V gene accounts for under half, and the remainder has no known explanation. Per the sample table, the count is more than 55,000 clones. About 5% of the sample rests with the top ten. The material sequenced was PBMCs. Source of these receptors: a woman between 35 and 50 years old in good health and CMV-seropositive.

A remark on this clone: Relative to the germline gene, one junction end is altered; a read error may explain this. The chain couples TRBV30 to TRBJ2-7, with 7 bases fitting TRBD2. CDR3 length: 15 amino acids. CDR1 is GTSNPN, CDR2 SVGIG, per germline (reference sequence). CDR3: CAWSVRGDHYYGQYF. The DNA of the CDR3 is TGTGCCTGGAGTGTACGGGGGGACCATTACTACGGGCAGTACTTC.

The chain links TRBV29-1 to TRBJ2-7; tentatively, D is TRBD1 (6 bases). CDR3 length equals 12 residues. Trimming shortened V by 6 bases and J by 2 bases, and 11 bases separated the two germline ends. Germline CDR1 and CDR2: SQVTM and ANQGSEA. The CDR3 spells CSVPDRPYEQYF. In DNA, the CDR3 is TGCAGCGTCCCGGACAGACCCTACGAGCAGTACTTC.

The rearrangement links TRBV11-3 to TRBJ2-7; TRBD1 matches at 8 bases. Trimming removed 4 bases from V and 5 bases from J; junction bases left unmatched: 4. The germline gives CDR1 SGHNT, CDR2 YENEEA. This CDR3 is built from 13 residues. For the CDR3, the DNA is TGTGCCAGCAGCTCCTACAGGGGGAACGAGCAGTACTTC. Protein: CASSSYRGNEQYF. The full variable domain, in which reference TRBV11-3 and TRBJ2-7 provide the parts outside the CDR3, is EAGVVQSPRYKIIEKKQPVAFWCNPISGHNTLYWYLQNLGQGPELLIRYENEEAVDDSQLPKDRFSAERLKGVDSTLKIQPAELGDSAVYLCASSSYRGNEQYFGPGTRLTVT.

The V gene is TRBV5-4, the J gene TRBJ2-7; TRBD2 is a possible D gene (7 bases). This CDR3 comprises 15 residues. Germline V CDR1 and CDR2: SGHNT, YYREEE (reference sequence). Trimming pared 10 bases from V and 6 bases from J, leaving 26 bases between. The CDR3 reads CAHSEGGGGLGEQYF. The DNA for the CDR3 is TGTGCCCACTCCGAAGGGGGGGGCGGTTTGGGCGAGCAGTACTTC.

V usage is TRBV5-1 and J usage is TRBJ2-7; 9 bases match TRBD2. Germline V gene lookup returns CDR1 SGHRS and CDR2 YFSETQ. The CDR3 spans 14 residues. Trimming at V came to 4 bases and at J to 7 bases, leaving 9 bases not matched to a gene. The CDR3 bases are TGCGCCAGCAGCCAGACTAGCGGTCCGGGTGAGCAGTACTTC. Amino acid sequence: CASSQTSGPGEQYF.

The V call is TRBV29-1, the J call TRBJ2-5; 7 nucleotides agree with TRBD2. Germline V CDR1 and CDR2: SQVTM, ANQGSEA. V trimming: 2 bases; J trimming: 0 bases; junction bases outside the gene matches: 12. This CDR3 is 17 amino acids long. This CDR3 reads CSVELFSSGENQETQYF. CDR3 DNA sequence: TGCAGCGTTGAACTCTTTTCCAGCGGGGAAAACCAAGAGACCCAGTACTTC.

Of note for this clone: One end of the junction varies from germline; a read error may be responsible. The gene calls are TRBV29-1 and TRBJ2-7, with TRBD1 matching over 10 bases. The CDR3 has 12 residues. Germline CDR1 is SQVTM and CDR2 is ANQGSEA. CDR3 in DNA: TGCAGCGCTGAAGGGACAGGGGCCAAGCAGTACTTC. This encodes CSAEGTGAKQYF.

The chain carries TRBV5-5 and TRBJ1-2, with D tentatively TRBD1 (6 bases). V lost 4 bases and J 6 bases, leaving 19 bases between the germline ends. Germline CDR1 and CDR2: SGHKS and YYEKEE (reference sequence). This CDR3 has 15 residues. Here the CDR3 DNA reads TGTGCCAGCAGCCTATGGACAGCCCTTTCTAATGGCTACACCTTC. Protein sequence: CASSLWTALSNGYTF.

This chain's CDR3 is CASRGSGTEAFF. The CDR3 DNA reads TGTGCCAGCAGGGGCAGTGGAACTGAAGCTTTCTTT. The rearrangement links TRBV2 to TRBJ1-1; D gene uncertain. Germline loops: CDR1 SNHLY, CDR2 FYNNEI. Trimming took off 6 bases at V and 5 bases at J, with 10 bases between the two ends. The CDR3 totals 12 residues.

V and J are TRBV7-2 and TRBJ1-2; D call uncertain. Germline V CDR1 and CDR2: SGHTA, FQGNSA. The CDR3 sequence is 16 residues long. V lost 0 bases, J lost 0 bases, and 11 bases lay in between. The DNA for the CDR3 is TGTGCCAGCAGCTTAGCGCGTGCGGGGACTAACTATGGCTACACCTTC. Its protein product is CASSLARAGTNYGYTF.

The chain carries TRBV5-1 and TRBJ2-7, with D unclear. V was shortened by 0 bases and J by 6 bases, with 13 bases between the two germline ends. The length of the CDR3 is 14 residues. Germline CDR1 reads SGHRS; CDR2 reads YFSETQ. DNA for the CDR3: TGCGCCAGCAGCTTGGGGTCGTCCTCCGGCGAGCAGTACTTC. Its translation is CASSLGSSSGEQYF.

The CDR3 DNA reads as TGCGCCAGCAGCCAAGTCGGGACTAAGGGACCAAGAGACCGGAGGTCCCAGTACTTC. The encoded protein is CASSQVGTKGPRDRRSQYF. The chain is built from TRBV4-1 and TRBJ2-5, with 7 bases matching TRBD2. In germline, CDR1 is MGHRA, CDR2 YSYEKL. The CDR3 covers 19 residues. Losses at the gene ends were 1 base for V and 9 bases for J; bases not matched to a gene: 23.

The V gene is TRBV19, the J gene TRBJ1-4, with D tentatively TRBD1 (5 bases). Germline assignment: CDR1 LNHDA and CDR2 SQIVND (reference sequence). V lost 6 bases to trimming and J lost 8 bases, with 16 bases between them. This CDR3 has 14 residues. The CDR3 protein is CASRPGGGEEKLFF. The CDR3 DNA sequence: TGTGCCAGTAGGCCCGGGGGAGGTGAAGAAAAACTGTTTTTT. Full variable domain (outside the CDR3, taken from reference TRBV19 and TRBJ1-4): DGGITQSPKYLFRKEGQNVTLSCEQNLNHDAMYWYRQDPGQGLRLIYYSQIVNDFQKGDIAEGYSVSREKKESFPLTVTSAQKNPTAFYLCASRPGGGEEKLFFGSGTQLSVL.

The chain couples TRBV11-3 to TRBJ2-5, with 8 bases identical to TRBD1. The CDR3 contains 13 residues. Germline V gives CDR1 SGHNT, CDR2 YENEEA. V lost 8 bases and J lost 4; bases outside the gene matches: 6. CDR3 coding DNA: TGTGCCAGCGCACAGGGGGTCGCAGAGACCCAGTACTTC. It translates to CASAQGVAETQYF.

This sequence joins TRBV6-5 and TRBJ1-2; tentative D call: TRBD1 (6 bases). Germline loops: CDR1 MNHEY, CDR2 SVGAGI. The V end lost 6 bases, the J end lost 2 bases, and 16 bases lay between the germline ends. This CDR3 comprises 15 residues. The CDR3 here is CASSRTGYQNYGYTF. The CDR3, as DNA: TGTGCCAGCAGCCGAACAGGGTACCAGAACTATGGCTACACCTTC.

The chain joins TRBV28 to TRBJ2-3; a weak D match, TRBD2 (6 bases). Per germline, CDR1 MDHEN and CDR2 SYDVKM. The CDR3 sequence is 14 residues long. The ends were cut back, 6 bases at V and 4 bases at J, with 14 bases in the middle. The CDR3 DNA reads as TGTGCCAGCAGGCCTCGGGAGAGTGCAGATACGCAGTATTTT. Protein sequence: CASRPRESADTQYF.

This chain links TRBV7-2 with TRBJ2-3, with 10 nucleotides matching TRBD1. Germline CDR1 is SGHTA and CDR2 is FQGNSA. V gave up 5 bases and J gave up 0 bases; unmatched junction bases: 8. The CDR3 is 17 amino acids. CDR3 bases: TGTGCCAGCAGCCGCCGGGACAGGGGCCCTAGCACAGATACGCAGTATTTT. This gives the protein CASSRRDRGPSTDTQYF.

The chain recombines TRBV7-9 with TRBJ1-6; D gene ambiguous. V was cut by 3 bases and J by 8 bases, with 11 bases left in between. This CDR3 spans 14 amino acids. Germline V gene data show CDR1 as SEHNR and CDR2 as FQNEAQ (reference sequence). CDR3 sequence reads: CASSFRSSDSPLHF. DNA of the CDR3: TGTGCCAGCAGCTTTAGAAGTAGCGATTCACCCCTCCACTTT.